A single sample gave rise to the 20 T cell receptor beta chains below, sequenced in a study of CXCR3-negative and CXCR3-positive naive CD8 T cells. The study, taken as a whole, reports: Researchers report that CXCR3-positive naive cells carry more hydrophobic TRB CDR3s than CXCR3-negative naive cells.

cDNA libraries for TRB were generated by 5' RACE incorporating UMI labels. TCRdb reprocessed the 5' RACE reads, keeping one entry per CDR3 protein, no DNA. The repertoire table contains 49,000 or so distinct CDR3 sequences. Antigen specificity for these receptors is unknown. Sequencing input: naive CXCR3+ CD8+ T cells from blood. The subset here: CD45RO-CCR7+CD27+CD95- naive CD8+ T cells expressing CXCR3 (TNR3+). The receptor set was obtained from a human donor in good health. Some clones in this sample may be carry-over from other donors' samples.

The chain employs TRBV20-1 and TRBJ1-1. This CDR3 has 13 residues. Germline CDR1 and CDR2: DFQATT and SNEGSKA (reference sequence). The CDR3 reads CSARDRPNTEALF.

The chain is built from TRBV4-2 and TRBJ2-2; there is no DNA to check the TCRdb D call of TRBD2. The CDR3 is made up of 15 amino acids. Germline V CDR1 and CDR2: LGHNA, YNFKEQ. CDR3 protein: CASSHDRGGDGELFF.

This chain connects TRBV6-2 or TRBV6-3 to TRBJ2-1. This CDR3 comprises 15 residues. CDR1 and CDR2 from the germline V gene are MNHEY and SVGEGT. The CDR3 here is CASSYLGSSYNEQFF.

The chain employs TRBV6-4 and TRBJ2-1; TCRdb's D call of TRBD1 is untestable without DNA. Germline V gene lookup returns CDR1 MRHNA and CDR2 SNTAGT. CDR3 length: 17 residues. CDR3 loop: CASSVSPFGGYNNEQFF.

The rearrangement joins TRBV7-9 to TRBJ2-3; TCRdb calls TRBD2, which cannot be checked without DNA. This CDR3 contains 15 residues. From germline, CDR1 is SEHNR and CDR2 FQNEAQ (reference sequence). CDR3 residues: CASTAGLAGRDTQYF. The full variable domain, rest sourced from reference TRBV7-9 and TRBJ2-3, is DTGVSQNPRHKITKRGQNVTFRCDPISEHNRLYWYRQTLGQGPEFLTYFQNEAQLEKSRLLSDRFSAERPKGSFSTLEIQRTEQGDSAMYLCASTAGLAGRDTQYFGPGTRLTVL.

V is TRBV21-1 and J is TRBJ2-1; TCRdb's D call of TRBD2 is untestable without DNA. TRBV21-1 is noted as a pseudogene. The CDR3 runs to 21 residues. CDR3 sequence: CASSKLGLAGGPGWSYNEQFF.

CDR3 protein: CASSLMTGVDGYTF. The chain links TRBV12-3 or TRBV12-4 to TRBJ1-2; checking the TCRdb D call of TRBD1 is not possible without DNA. The CDR3 consists of 14 residues.

The chain recombines TRBV29-1 with TRBJ2-7; TCRdb's assignment of TRBD1 cannot be checked, as there is no DNA. Germline V gene lookup returns CDR1 SQVTM and CDR2 ANQGSEA. The length of the CDR3 is 11 residues. Here the CDR3 reads CSVLRGYEQYF.

This clonotype is deemed medium-sized (0.01 to 0.1%) by its frequency. The chain has TRBV6-2 or TRBV6-3 and TRBJ2-7. This CDR3 is built from 13 residues. Germline-derived CDR1 and CDR2 are MNHEY and SVGEGT. This CDR3 is CASSYPTSSEQYF.

The gene calls are TRBV3-1 and TRBJ2-5; the D call from TCRdb, TRBD1, cannot be confirmed without DNA. Germline values: CDR1 LGHDT, CDR2 YNNKEL (reference sequence). The CDR3 sequence is 19 residues long. The CDR3 is CASAPPWELRDPVKEAQYF.

V is TRBV9 and J is TRBJ2-3; the D call from TCRdb, TRBD1, cannot be confirmed without DNA. Germline V lookup: CDR1 SGDLS, CDR2 YYNGEE. The CDR3 length is 16 residues. CDR3 sequence reads: CASSVSGTGVTDTQYF.

The chain employs TRBV7-9 and TRBJ2-7; absent DNA, TCRdb's TRBD1 call cannot be checked. In germline, CDR1 is SEHNR, CDR2 FQNEAQ (reference sequence). The CDR3 spans 15 residues. The CDR3 sequence: CASTPGGGTSYEQYF.

The chain recombines TRBV6-2 or TRBV6-3 with TRBJ2-1; checking the TCRdb D call of TRBD2 is not possible without DNA. Germline CDR1 MNHEY, CDR2 SVGEGT. This CDR3 region has 18 residues. CDR3 in amino acids: CASSYSPGRLAGNFEQFF.

This chain joins TRBV29-1 and TRBJ2-5; as DNA is missing, the TRBD2 call by TCRdb cannot be tested. Germline CDR1 and CDR2: SQVTM and ANQGSEA. The CDR3 has 14 amino acids. CDR3 sequence reads: CSGEREWGVGTQYF.

The V call is TRBV29-1, the J call TRBJ2-2; the D gene TCRdb calls, TRBD1, cannot be checked with no DNA. The CDR3 covers 12 residues. The germline V gene encodes CDR1 SQVTM and CDR2 ANQGSEA. The CDR3 loop is CSVIRETGELFF.

The chain employs TRBV12-3 or TRBV12-4 and TRBJ1-1. This CDR3 is built from 13 residues. The CDR3 sequence: CARTTDLNTEAFF.

The chain has TRBV7-2 and TRBJ2-7. Germline V gene lookup returns CDR1 SGHTA and CDR2 FQGNSA. The CDR3 contains 14 residues. Here the CDR3 reads CASSFARFSYEQYF.

The chain recombines TRBV19 with TRBJ2-7. CDR1 LNHDA and CDR2 SQIVND come from the germline V gene (reference sequence). This CDR3 has 12 amino acids. The CDR3 protein is CASSSDLVEQYF.

The chain combines TRBV4-1 with TRBJ1-1. The germline V gene has CDR1 MGHRA and CDR2 YSYEKL. The length of the CDR3 is 14 residues. The CDR3 is CASSQDRGNTEAFF.

The gene calls are TRBV5-1 and TRBJ2-5; as DNA is missing, the TRBD2 call by TCRdb cannot be tested. The germline V gene has CDR1 SGHRS and CDR2 YFSETQ. The CDR3 covers 14 residues. CDR3 sequence reads: CASSYITRGETQYF.